The sequence of this T cell receptor (beta chain) was determined in a study of OX40 agonist ivuxolimab in advanced cancers. Germline V CDR1 and CDR2: GTSNPN, SVGIG (reference sequence). V lost 2 bases and J 5 bases, leaving 13 bases between the germline ends. The CDR3 has 13 amino acids. The data were produced by immunoSEQ multiplex PCR, yet TCRdb's version contains in-frame clones alone and is incomplete. Found here are about 59,000 clones, 80% to 90% of them singletons; the top ten hold more than 0.35%. The sequences come from CD4+ or CD8+ T cells sorted from blood, collected in a trial of the OX40 agonist ivuxolimab. This clonotype was obtained from an adult with an advanced solid tumor such as melanoma, head and neck, liver or kidney cancer. This chain links TRBV30 with TRBJ2-7; D unresolved. The CDR3, as DNA: TGTGCCTGGAGTAGGCTAGGATCCCACGAGCAGTACTTC. This encodes CAWSRLGSHEQYF.